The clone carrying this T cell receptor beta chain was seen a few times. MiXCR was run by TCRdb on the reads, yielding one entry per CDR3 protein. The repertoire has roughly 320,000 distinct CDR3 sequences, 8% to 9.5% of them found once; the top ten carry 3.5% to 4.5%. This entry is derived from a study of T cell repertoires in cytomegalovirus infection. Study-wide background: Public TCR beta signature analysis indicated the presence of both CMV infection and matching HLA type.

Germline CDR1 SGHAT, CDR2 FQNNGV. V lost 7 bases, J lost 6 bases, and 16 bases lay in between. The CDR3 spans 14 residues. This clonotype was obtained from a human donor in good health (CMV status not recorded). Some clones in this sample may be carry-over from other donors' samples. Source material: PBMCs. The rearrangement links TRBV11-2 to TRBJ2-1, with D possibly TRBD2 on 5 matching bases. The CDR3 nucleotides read TGTGCCAGCACCTACCGGGCAGGACTCAATGAGCAGTTCTTC. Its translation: CASTYRAGLNEQFF.